The sequence of this T cell receptor (beta chain) was determined in a study of blood T cell repertoires in COVID-19. Study-wide background: Sites in the United States, Italy and Spain provided acute and convalescent COVID-19 samples. T cells, B-cell-depleted T cells, or PBMCs supplied cDNA or gDNA.

Per the original data handling: Amplified reference gene primers provided the basis for estimating nucleated cell counts. Repertoires were generated with immunoSEQ multiplex PCR, while TCRdb's copy carries only in-frame clones and drops some. V and J calls and clone size are given by that table; D and trimming were obtained from the DNA. The data hold around 150,000 clones, with about 85% observed a single time. Germline lookup yields CDR1 LGHDT and CDR2 YNNKEL (reference sequence). J was trimmed by 2 bases and V by 2 bases; bases with no gene match: 7. This CDR3 contains 16 residues. The clonotype comes from a human donor with acute or convalescent COVID-19. The donor label of this sample is uncertain. This chain uses TRBV3-1 (or the pseudogene TRBV3-2) with TRBJ1-1, with 8 bases matching TRBD1. The source material was peripheral blood. CDR3 DNA: TGTGCCAGCAGCCAACAGGGGGCCGGGCTCAACACTGAAGCTTTCTTT. This gives the protein CASSQQGAGLNTEAFF.